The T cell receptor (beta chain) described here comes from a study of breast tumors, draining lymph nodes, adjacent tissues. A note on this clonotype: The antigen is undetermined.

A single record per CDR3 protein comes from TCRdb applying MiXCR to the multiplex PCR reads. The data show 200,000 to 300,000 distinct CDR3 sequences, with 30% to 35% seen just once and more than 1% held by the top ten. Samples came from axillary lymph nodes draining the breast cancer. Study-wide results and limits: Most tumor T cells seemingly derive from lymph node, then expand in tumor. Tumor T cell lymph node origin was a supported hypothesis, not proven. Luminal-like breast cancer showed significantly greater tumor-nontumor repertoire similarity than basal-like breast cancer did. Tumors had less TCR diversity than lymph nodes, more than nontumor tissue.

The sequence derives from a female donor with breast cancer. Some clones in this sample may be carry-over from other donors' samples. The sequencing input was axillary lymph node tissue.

CDR3 DNA: TGCGCCAGCAGCCGTACAGGAGCCACTGAAGCTTTCTTT. Encoded protein: CASSRTGATEAFF. The chain uses TRBV5-1 and TRBJ1-1, with D tentatively TRBD1 (5 bases). The germline V gene encodes CDR1 SGHRS and CDR2 YFSETQ. The CDR3 has 13 residues. Trimming cost V 4 bases and J 4 bases, with 11 bases left between them.